This paragraph reports one T cell receptor (beta chain). Methods used by the authors: Scientists estimated how many nucleated cells there were by amplifying reference gene primers. The method was immunoSEQ multiplex PCR; TCRdb's version includes in-frame clones alone and lacks a portion of them. That table gives V, J and clone size, and the DNA gave D and trimming. The table has fewer than 250,000 clones, approximately 80% seen once. Patients of the Seattle cohort, enrolled during active infection, were followed longitudinally. The data derive from a study of blood T cell repertoires in COVID-19. Study information: Sites across the United States, Italy and Spain contributed samples from acute and convalescent COVID-19. T cells, B-cell-depleted T cells, or PBMCs provided the cDNA or gDNA that served as material.

The germline V and J ends were trimmed by 5 bases and 0 bases, with 17 bases remaining between them. Germline CDR1 LGHDT, CDR2 YNNKEL (reference sequence). This CDR3 region has 16 residues. The receptor was derived from a man aged 55-75 years with COVID-19, enrolled during active disease. The source material was peripheral blood. This chain links TRBV3-1 (or the pseudogene TRBV3-2) with TRBJ2-7; weak D call: TRBD2 (6 bases). The CDR3 DNA reads as TGTGCCAGCAGCGACACTTGGGACTTGACCTCCTACGAGCAGTACTTC. This gives the protein CASSDTWDLTSYEQYF.